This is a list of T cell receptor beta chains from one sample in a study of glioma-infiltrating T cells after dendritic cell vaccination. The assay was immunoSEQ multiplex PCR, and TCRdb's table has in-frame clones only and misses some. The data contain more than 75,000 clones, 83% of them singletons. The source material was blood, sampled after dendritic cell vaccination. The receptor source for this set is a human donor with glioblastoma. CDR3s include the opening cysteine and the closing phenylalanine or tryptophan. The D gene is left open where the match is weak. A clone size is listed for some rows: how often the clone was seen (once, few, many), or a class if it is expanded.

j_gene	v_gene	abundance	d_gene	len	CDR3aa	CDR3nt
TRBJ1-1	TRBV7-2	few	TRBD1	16	CASSEHTGTDNTEAFF	TGTGCCAGCAGCGAACATACCGGGACAGATAACACTGAAGCTTTCTTT
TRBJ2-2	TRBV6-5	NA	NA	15	CASSLQLDRTGELFF	TGTGCCAGCAGTCTCCAACTAGACCGCACCGGGGAGCTGTTTTTT
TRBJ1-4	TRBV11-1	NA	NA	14	CASSSPDSSWKLFF	TGTGCCAGCAGCTCACCGGACAGTTCGTGGAAACTGTTTTTT
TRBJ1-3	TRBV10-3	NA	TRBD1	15	CAIRGTGMFGNTIYF	TGTGCCATCAGGGGGACAGGGATGTTTGGAAACACCATATATTTT
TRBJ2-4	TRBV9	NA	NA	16	CASSVEGRLAKNIQYF	TGTGCCAGCAGCGTAGAAGGGAGATTAGCCAAAAACATTCAGTACTTC
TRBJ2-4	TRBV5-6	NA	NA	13	CASSAGQRNIQYF	TGTGCCAGCAGCGCGGGACAGAGGAACATTCAGTACTTC
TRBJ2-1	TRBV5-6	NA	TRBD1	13	CASSSTGVGVQFF	TGTGCCAGCAGCTCGACAGGGGTGGGGGTTCAGTTCTTC
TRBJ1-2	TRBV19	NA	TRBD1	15	CASSTTGTGFYGYTF	TGTGCCAGTAGTACTACCGGGACAGGGTTCTATGGCTACACCTTC
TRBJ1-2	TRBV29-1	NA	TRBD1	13	CSAGTGGGYGYTF	TGCAGCGCAGGGACAGGGGGAGGCTATGGCTACACCTTC
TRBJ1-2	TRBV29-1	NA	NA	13	CSVERTANYGYTF	TGCAGCGTCGAGAGAACGGCTAACTATGGCTACACCTTC
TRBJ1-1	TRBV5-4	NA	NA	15	CASSMKENLNTEAFF	TGTGCCAGCAGCATGAAAGAGAACCTGAACACTGAAGCTTTCTTT
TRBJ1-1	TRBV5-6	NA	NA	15	CASTANRGMNTEAFF	TGTGCCAGCACCGCGAATCGCGGCATGAACACTGAAGCTTTCTTT
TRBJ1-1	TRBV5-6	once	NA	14	CASRLGLGGTEAFF	TGTGCCAGCAGGCTCGGACTGGGCGGCACTGAAGCTTTCTTT
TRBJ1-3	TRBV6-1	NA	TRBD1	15	CASSPQGAIGNTIYF	TGTGCCAGCAGTCCTCAGGGGGCAATTGGAAACACCATATATTTT
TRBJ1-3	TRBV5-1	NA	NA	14	CASSQANSGNTIYF	TGCGCCAGCAGTCAGGCCAACTCTGGAAACACCATATATTTT
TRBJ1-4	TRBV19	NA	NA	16	CASSDPRTATNEKLFF	TGTGCCAGTAGCGACCCCCGGACTGCAACTAATGAAAAACTGTTTTTT
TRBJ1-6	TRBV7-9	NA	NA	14	CASSLSGDHSPLHF	TGTGCCAGCAGCTTATCAGGGGACCATTCACCCCTCCACTTT
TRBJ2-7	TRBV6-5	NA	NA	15	CASSYDSFKVFEQYF	TGTGCCAGCAGTTACGACAGTTTCAAGGTATTCGAGCAGTACTTC
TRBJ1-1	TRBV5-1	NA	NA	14	CASRKEGLNTEAFF	TGCGCCAGCAGAAAGGAGGGGCTGAACACTGAAGCTTTCTTT
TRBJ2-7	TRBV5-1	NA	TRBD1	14	CASSLDRGSYEQYF	TGCGCCAGCAGCTTGGACAGGGGCTCCTACGAGCAGTACTTC
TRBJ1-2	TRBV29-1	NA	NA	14	CSVDSGGPNYGYTF	TGCAGCGTTGATTCGGGAGGGCCTAACTATGGCTACACCTTC
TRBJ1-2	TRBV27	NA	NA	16	CASSLSPTGTNYGYTF	TGTGCCAGCAGTTTAAGCCCGACAGGAACTAACTATGGCTACACCTTC
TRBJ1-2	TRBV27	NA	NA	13	CASSLSRNYGYTF	TGTGCCAGCAGTTTATCGCGCAACTATGGCTACACCTTC
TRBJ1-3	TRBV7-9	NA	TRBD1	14	CASSSGTGSDTIYF	TGTGCCAGCAGCTCCGGGACAGGGAGTGACACCATATATTTT
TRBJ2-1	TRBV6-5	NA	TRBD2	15	CASSYSPGGLNEQFF	TGTGCCAGCAGTTACTCCCCGGGGGGTCTCAATGAGCAGTTCTTC
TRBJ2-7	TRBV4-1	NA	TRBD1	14	CASRTGQGANEQYF	TGCGCCAGCAGAACGGGACAGGGTGCCAACGAGCAGTACTTC
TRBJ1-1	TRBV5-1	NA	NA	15	CASSLVGNLNTEAFF	TGCGCCAGCAGCTTGGTCGGGAACCTGAACACTGAAGCTTTCTTT
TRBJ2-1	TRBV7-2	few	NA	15	CASTPAGAAYNEQFF	TGTGCCAGCACCCCTGCAGGGGCCGCCTACAATGAGCAGTTCTTC
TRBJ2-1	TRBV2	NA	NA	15	CASSSTGNGVNEQFF	TGTGCCAGCAGCTCTACAGGAAATGGGGTCAATGAGCAGTTCTTC
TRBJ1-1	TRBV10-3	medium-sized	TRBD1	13	CAIRGGLNTEAFF	TGTGCCATCAGAGGGGGCCTGAACACTGAAGCTTTCTTT
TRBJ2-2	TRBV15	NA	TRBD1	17	CATSRATGGWNTGELFF	TGTGCCACCAGCAGAGCCACAGGGGGCTGGAACACCGGGGAGCTGTTTTTT
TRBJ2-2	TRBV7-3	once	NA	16	CASSLQGTRNTGELFF	TGTGCCAGCAGCCTCCAAGGGACTCGGAACACCGGGGAGCTGTTTTTT
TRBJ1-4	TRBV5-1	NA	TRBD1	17	CASSLEETGPLNEKLFF	TGCGCCAGCAGCTTGGAGGAGACAGGGCCACTTAATGAAAAACTGTTTTTT
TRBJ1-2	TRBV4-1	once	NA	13	CASSQERGVGYTF	TGCGCCAGCAGCCAAGAGAGAGGTGTTGGCTACACCTTC
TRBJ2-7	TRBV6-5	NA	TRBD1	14	CASSWTGNYYEQYF	TGTGCCAGCAGTTGGACAGGGAATTACTACGAGCAGTACTTC
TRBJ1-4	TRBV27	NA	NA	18	CASSFIGQSVEANEKLFF	TGTGCCAGCAGTTTTATTGGACAGTCCGTAGAGGCTAATGAAAAACTGTTTTTT
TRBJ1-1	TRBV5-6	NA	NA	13	CASSQTENTEAFF	TGTGCCAGCAGCCAGACAGAGAACACTGAAGCTTTCTTT
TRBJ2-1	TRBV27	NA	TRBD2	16	CASTRTSGGAKGEQFF	TGTGCCAGCACGAGGACTAGCGGGGGGGCCAAGGGCGAGCAGTTCTTC
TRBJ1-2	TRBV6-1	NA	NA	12	CASSDQGNGYTF	TGTGCCAGCAGTGACCAGGGTAATGGCTACACCTTC
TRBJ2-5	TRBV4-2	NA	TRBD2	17	CASSQDQASGAWGTQYF	TGTGCCAGCAGCCAAGATCAGGCTAGCGGGGCCTGGGGGACCCAGTACTTC
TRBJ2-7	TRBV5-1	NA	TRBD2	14	CASSLVGGSYEQYF	TGCGCCAGCAGCTTGGTCGGGGGGAGCTACGAGCAGTACTTC
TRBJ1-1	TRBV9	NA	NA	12	CASSASGTEAFF	TGTGCCAGCAGCGCGTCCGGTACTGAAGCTTTCTTT
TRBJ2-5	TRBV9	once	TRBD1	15	CASSGTGVPKETQYF	TGTGCCAGCAGCGGAACAGGGGTGCCAAAAGAGACCCAGTACTTC
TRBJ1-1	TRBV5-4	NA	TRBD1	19	CASSLGPLRGRGMNTEAFF	TGTGCCAGCAGCTTGGGGCCACTCAGGGGGCGCGGTATGAACACTGAAGCTTTCTTT
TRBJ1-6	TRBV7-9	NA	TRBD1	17	CASSFNRGVSGNSPLHF	TGTGCCAGCAGCTTTAACAGGGGGGTAAGCGGGAATTCACCCCTCCACTTT
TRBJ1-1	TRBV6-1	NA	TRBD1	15	CASRENRGKKTEAFF	TGTGCCAGCAGGGAAAACAGGGGAAAGAAGACTGAAGCTTTCTTT
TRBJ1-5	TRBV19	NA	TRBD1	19	CASSLYYVGQAYSNQPQHF	TGTGCCAGTAGTCTTTACTATGTCGGACAGGCCTATAGCAATCAGCCCCAGCATTTT
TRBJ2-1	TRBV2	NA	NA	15	CASSEARPGGNEQFF	TGTGCCAGCAGTGAAGCTCGACCGGGTGGCAATGAGCAGTTCTTC
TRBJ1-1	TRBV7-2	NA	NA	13	CASSLAVSPEAFF	TGTGCCAGCAGCTTAGCCGTGTCCCCTGAAGCTTTCTTT
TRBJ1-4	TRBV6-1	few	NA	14	CASSEGVKGEKLFF	TGTGCCAGCAGTGAAGGGGTAAAGGGGGAAAAACTGTTTTTT
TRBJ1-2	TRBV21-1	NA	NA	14	CASRNIEENYGYTF	TGTGCCAGCAGGAATATAGAGGAGAACTATGGCTACACCTTC
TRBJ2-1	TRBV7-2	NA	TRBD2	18	CASSSPPGSGGSYNEQFF	TGTGCCAGCAGCTCACCCCCGGGTAGCGGGGGTTCCTACAATGAGCAGTTCTTC
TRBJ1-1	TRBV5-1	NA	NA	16	CASSTDSSSLNTEAFF	TGCGCCAGCAGCACGGACAGCTCTTCTTTGAACACTGAAGCTTTCTTT
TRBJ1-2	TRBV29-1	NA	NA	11	CSVRREDGYTF	TGCAGCGTGCGCAGGGAGGATGGCTACACCTTC
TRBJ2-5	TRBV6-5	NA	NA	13	CASRDTGMETQYF	TGTGCCAGCAGAGACACAGGGATGGAGACCCAGTACTTC
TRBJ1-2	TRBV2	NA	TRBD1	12	CASSGQGNGYTF	TGTGCCAGCAGTGGACAGGGGAATGGCTACACCTTC
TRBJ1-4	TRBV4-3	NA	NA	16	CASSPPGGREDEKLFF	TGCGCCAGCAGCCCCCCGGGGGGGAGGGAGGATGAAAAACTGTTTTTT
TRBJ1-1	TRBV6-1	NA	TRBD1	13	CASSWGQQTEAFF	TGTGCCAGCAGTTGGGGACAGCAAACGGAGGCTTTCTTT
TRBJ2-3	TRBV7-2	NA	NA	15	CASSFGGDSTDTQYF	TGTGCCAGCAGCTTTGGCGGGGATAGCACAGATACGCAGTATTTT